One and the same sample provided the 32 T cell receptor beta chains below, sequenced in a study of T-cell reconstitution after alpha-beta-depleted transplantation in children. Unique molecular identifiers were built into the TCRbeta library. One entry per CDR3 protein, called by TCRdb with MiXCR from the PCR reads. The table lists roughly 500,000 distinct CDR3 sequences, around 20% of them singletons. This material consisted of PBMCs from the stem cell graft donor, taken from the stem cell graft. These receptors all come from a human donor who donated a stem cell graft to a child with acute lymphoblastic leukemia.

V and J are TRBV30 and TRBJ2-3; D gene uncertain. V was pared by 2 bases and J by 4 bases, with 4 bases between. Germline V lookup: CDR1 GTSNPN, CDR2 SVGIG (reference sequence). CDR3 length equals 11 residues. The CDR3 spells CAWSIADTQYF. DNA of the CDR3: TGTGCCTGGAGTATCGCAGATACGCAGTATTTT.

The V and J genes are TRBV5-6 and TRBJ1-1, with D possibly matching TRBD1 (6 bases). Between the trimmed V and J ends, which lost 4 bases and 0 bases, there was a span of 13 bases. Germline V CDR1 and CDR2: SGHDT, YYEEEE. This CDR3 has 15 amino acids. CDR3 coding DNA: TGTGCCAGCAGCGTCGGAGGGGGGATGAACACTGAAGCTTTCTTT. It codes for CASSVGGGMNTEAFF.

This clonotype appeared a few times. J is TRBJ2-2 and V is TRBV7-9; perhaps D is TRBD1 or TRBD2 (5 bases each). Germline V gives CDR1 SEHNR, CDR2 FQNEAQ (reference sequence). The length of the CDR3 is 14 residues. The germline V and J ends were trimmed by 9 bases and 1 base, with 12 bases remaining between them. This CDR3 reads CASPLGGNTGELFF. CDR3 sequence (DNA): TGTGCCAGTCCCCTTGGGGGGAACACCGGGGAGCTGTTTTTT.

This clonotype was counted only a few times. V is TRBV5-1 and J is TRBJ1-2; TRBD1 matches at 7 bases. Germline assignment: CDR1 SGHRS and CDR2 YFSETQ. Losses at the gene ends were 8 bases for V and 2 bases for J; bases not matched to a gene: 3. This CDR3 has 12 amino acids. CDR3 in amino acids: CASPGQNYGYTF. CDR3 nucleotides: TGCGCCAGTCCGGGACAGAACTATGGCTACACCTTC.

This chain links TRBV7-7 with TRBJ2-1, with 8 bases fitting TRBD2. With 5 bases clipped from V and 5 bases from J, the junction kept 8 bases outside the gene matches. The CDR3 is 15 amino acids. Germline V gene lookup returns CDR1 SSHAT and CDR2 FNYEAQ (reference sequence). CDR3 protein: CASSEGLGWDNEQFF. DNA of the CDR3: TGTGCCAGCAGCGAGGGACTAGGTTGGGACAATGAGCAGTTCTTC.

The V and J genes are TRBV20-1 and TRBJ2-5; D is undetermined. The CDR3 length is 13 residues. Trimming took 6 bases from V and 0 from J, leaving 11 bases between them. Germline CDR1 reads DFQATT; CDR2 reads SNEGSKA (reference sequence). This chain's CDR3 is CSALHWYQETQYF. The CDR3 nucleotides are TGCAGTGCCCTACACTGGTACCAAGAGACCCAGTACTTC.

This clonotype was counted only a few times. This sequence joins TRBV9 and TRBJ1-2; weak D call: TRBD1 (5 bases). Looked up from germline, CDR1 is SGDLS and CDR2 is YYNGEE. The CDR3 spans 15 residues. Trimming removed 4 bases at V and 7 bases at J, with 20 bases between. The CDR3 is CASSPSSWQGSGYTF. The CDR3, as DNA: TGTGCCAGCAGCCCCTCGTCGTGGCAGGGTAGTGGCTACACCTTC. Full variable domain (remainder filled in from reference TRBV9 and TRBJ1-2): DSGVTQTPKHLITATGQRVTLRCSPRSGDLSVYWYQQSLDQGLQFLIQYYNGEERAKGNILERFSAQQFPDLHSELNLSSLELGDSALYFCASSPSSWQGSGYTFGSGTRLTVV.

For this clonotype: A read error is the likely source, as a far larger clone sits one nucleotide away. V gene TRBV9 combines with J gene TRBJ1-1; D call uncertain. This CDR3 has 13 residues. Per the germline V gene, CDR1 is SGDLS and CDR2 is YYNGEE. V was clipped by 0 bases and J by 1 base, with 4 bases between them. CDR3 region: CASSVGPNTEAFF. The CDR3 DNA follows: TGTGCCAGCAGCGTAGGGCCGAACACTGAAGCTTTCTTT.

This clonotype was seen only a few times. CDR3 region: CASSPRGWGTDTQYF. DNA of the CDR3: TGCGCCAGCAGCCCGAGGGGGTGGGGCACAGATACGCAGTATTTT. The chain employs TRBV4-1 and TRBJ2-3, with D tentatively TRBD1 (6 bases). CDR1 is MGHRA, CDR2 YSYEKL, per germline. V was cut by 4 bases and J by 1 base, with 12 bases left in between. The CDR3 runs 15 residues.

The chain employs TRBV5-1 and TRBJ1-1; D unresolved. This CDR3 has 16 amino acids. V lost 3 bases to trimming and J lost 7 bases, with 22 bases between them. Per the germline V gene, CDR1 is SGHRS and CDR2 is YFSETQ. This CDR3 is CASSSSGSPLTHEAFF. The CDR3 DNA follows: TGCGCCAGCAGCTCTTCGGGAAGCCCCTTAACACATGAAGCTTTCTTT.

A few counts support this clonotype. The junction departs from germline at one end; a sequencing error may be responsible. The CDR3 spells CASSNSHPNTEAFF. The CDR3 DNA reads TGTGCCAGCAGTAACTCACACCCGAACACTGAAGCTTTCTTT. The chain employs TRBV6-5 and TRBJ1-1; D not resolved. Germline CDR1 is MNHEY and CDR2 is SVGAGI. The CDR3 covers 14 residues.

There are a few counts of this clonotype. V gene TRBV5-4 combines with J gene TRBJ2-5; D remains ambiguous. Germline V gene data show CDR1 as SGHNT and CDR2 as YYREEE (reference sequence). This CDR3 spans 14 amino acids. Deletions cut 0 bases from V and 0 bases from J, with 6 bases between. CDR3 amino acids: CASSLEANQETQYF. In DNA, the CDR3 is TGTGCCAGCAGCTTGGAGGCAAACCAAGAGACCCAGTACTTC.

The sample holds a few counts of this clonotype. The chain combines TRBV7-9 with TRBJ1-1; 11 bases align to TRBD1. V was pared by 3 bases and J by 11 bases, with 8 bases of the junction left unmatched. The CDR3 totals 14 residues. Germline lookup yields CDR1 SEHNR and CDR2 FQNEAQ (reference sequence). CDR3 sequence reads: CASSFSFGQGAAFF. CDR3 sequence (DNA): TGTGCCAGCAGCTTCTCATTCGGACAGGGGGCCGCTTTCTTT.

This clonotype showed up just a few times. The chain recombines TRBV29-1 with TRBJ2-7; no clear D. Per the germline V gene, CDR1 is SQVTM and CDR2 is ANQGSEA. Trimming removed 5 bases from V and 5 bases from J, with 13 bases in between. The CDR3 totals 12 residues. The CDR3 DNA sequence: TGCAGCGTTACCCCGGAGTTCGACGAGCAGTACTTC. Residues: CSVTPEFDEQYF.

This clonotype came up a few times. CDR3 sequence (DNA): TGCGCCAGCAGCCAAGGCCAGGGGGCCCATCAGCCCCAGCATTTT. This codes for CASSQGQGAHQPQHF. The rearrangement joins TRBV4-1 to TRBJ1-5, with 8 bases that match TRBD1. Germline V gene lookup returns CDR1 MGHRA and CDR2 YSYEKL. This CDR3 is 15 amino acids long. J gave up 5 bases and V 1 base, and 4 bases lay outside the gene matches.

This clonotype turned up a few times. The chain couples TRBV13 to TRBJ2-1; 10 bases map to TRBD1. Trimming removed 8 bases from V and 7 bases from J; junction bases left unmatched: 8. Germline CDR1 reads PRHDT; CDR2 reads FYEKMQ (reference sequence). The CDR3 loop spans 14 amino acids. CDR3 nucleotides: TGTGCCAGCTCCGCCAGACAGGGGGCAAATGAGCAGTTCTTC. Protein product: CASSARQGANEQFF.

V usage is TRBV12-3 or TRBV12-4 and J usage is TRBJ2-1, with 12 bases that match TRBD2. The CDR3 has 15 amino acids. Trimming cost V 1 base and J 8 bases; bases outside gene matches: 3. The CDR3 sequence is CASSLGLAGAHEQFF. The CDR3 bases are TGTGCCAGCAGTTTAGGACTAGCGGGAGCCCATGAGCAGTTCTTC.

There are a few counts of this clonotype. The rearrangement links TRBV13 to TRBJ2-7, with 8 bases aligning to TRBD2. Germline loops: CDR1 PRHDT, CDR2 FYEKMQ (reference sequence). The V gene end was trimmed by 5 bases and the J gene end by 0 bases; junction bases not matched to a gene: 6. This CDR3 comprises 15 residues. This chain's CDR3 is CASSQTSAASYEQYF. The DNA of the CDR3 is TGTGCCAGCAGCCAGACTAGCGCTGCCTCCTACGAGCAGTACTTC. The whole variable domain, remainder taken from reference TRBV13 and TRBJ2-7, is AAGVIQSPRHLIKEKRETATLKCYPIPRHDTVYWYQQGPGQDPQFLISFYEKMQSDKGSIPDRFSAQQFSDYHSELNMSSLELGDSALYFCASSQTSAASYEQYFGPGTRLTVT.

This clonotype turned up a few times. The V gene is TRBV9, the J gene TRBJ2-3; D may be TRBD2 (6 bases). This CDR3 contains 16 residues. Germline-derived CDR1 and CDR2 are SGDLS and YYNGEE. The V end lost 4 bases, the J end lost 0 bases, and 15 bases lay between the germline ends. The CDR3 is CASSHDPGLSTDTQYF. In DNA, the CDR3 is TGTGCCAGCAGCCACGACCCGGGACTCAGCACAGATACGCAGTATTTT. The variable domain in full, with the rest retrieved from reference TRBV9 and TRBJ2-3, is DSGVTQTPKHLITATGQRVTLRCSPRSGDLSVYWYQQSLDQGLQFLIQYYNGEERAKGNILERFSAQQFPDLHSELNLSSLELGDSALYFCASSHDPGLSTDTQYFGPGTRLTVL.

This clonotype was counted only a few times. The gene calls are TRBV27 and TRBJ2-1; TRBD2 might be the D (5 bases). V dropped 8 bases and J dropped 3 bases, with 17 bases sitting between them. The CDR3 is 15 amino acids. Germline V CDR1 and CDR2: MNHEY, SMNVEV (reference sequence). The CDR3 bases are TGTGCCAGCTGGCTTACTAGGGAGTACTACAATGAGCAGTTCTTC. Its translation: CASWLTREYYNEQFF.

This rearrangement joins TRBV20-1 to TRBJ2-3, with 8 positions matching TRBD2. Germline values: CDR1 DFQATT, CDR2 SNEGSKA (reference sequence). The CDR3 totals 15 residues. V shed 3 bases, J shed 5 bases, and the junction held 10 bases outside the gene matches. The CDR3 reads CSARSAGGWEDTQYF. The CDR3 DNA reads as TGCAGTGCTAGGTCGGCGGGAGGCTGGGAAGATACGCAGTATTTT.

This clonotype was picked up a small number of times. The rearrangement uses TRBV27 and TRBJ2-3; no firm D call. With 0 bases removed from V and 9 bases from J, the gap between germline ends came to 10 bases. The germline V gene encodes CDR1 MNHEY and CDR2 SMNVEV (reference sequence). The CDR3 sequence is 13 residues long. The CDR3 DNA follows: TGTGCCAGCAGTTTATCAAGGGCGAACACGCAGTATTTT. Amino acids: CASSLSRANTQYF.

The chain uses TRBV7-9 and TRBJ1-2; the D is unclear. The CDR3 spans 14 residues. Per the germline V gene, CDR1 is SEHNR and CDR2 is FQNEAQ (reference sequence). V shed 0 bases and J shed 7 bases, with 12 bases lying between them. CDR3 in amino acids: CASSLASAGAGYTF. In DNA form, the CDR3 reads TGTGCCAGCAGCTTAGCGTCGGCAGGAGCTGGCTACACCTTC.

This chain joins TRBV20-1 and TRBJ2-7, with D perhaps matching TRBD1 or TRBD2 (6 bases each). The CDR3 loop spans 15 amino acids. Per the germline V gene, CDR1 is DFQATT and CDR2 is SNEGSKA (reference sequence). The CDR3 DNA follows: TGCAGCGTTGAGGGGGGTGGCGGGATTTCCTACGAGCAGTACTTC. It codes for CSVEGGGGISYEQYF.

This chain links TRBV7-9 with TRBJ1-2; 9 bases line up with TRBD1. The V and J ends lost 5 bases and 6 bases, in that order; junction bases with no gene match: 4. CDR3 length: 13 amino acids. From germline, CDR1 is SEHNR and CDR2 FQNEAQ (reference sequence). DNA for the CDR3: TGTGCCAGCAGCGATTGGGACAGGGATGGCTACACCTTC. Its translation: CASSDWDRDGYTF.

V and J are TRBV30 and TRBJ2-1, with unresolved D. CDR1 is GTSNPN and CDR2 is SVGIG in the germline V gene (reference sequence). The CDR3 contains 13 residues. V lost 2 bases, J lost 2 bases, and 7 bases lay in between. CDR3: CAWSRLAYNEQFF. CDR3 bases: TGTGCCTGGAGTAGGCTAGCCTACAATGAGCAGTTCTTC. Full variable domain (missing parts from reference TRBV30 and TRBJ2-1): SQTIHQWPATLVQPVGSPLSLECTVEGTSNPNLYWYRQAAGRGLQLLFYSVGIGQISSEVPQNLSASRPQDRQFILSSKKLLLSDSGFYLCAWSRLAYNEQFFGPGTRLTVL.

CDR3 residues: CASSLAQGIGSQPQHF. The CDR3 nucleotides read TGTGCCAGCAGCTTAGCACAGGGTATAGGTAGTCAGCCCCAGCATTTT. The chain links TRBV7-9 to TRBJ1-5; D is possibly TRBD1 (6 bases). This CDR3 has 16 residues. Trimming pared 0 bases from V and 6 bases from J, leaving 15 bases between. Germline CDR1 and CDR2: SEHNR and FQNEAQ (reference sequence).

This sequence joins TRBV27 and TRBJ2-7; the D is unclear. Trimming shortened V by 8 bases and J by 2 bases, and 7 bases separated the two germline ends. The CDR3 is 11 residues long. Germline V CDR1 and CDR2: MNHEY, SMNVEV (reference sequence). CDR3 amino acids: CASGPPYEQYF. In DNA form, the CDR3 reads TGTGCCAGCGGTCCCCCCTACGAGCAGTACTTC.

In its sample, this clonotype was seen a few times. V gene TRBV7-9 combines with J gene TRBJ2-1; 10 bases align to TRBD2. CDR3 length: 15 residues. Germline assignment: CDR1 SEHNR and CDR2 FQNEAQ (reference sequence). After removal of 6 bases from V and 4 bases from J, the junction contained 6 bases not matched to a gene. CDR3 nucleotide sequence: TGTGCCAGCAGACCTTCTAGCGGGGGTTACAATGAGCAGTTCTTC. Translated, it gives CASRPSSGGYNEQFF. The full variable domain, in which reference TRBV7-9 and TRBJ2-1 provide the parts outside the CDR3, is DTGVSQNPRHKITKRGQNVTFRCDPISEHNRLYWYRQTLGQGPEFLTYFQNEAQLEKSRLLSDRFSAERPKGSFSTLEIQRTEQGDSAMYLCASRPSSGGYNEQFFGPGTRLTVL.

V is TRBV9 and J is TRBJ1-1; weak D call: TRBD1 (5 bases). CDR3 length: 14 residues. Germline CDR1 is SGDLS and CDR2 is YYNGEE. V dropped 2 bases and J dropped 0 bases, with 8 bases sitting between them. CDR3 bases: TGTGCCAGCAGCGTCAGGGAGCTGAACACTGAAGCTTTCTTT. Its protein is CASSVRELNTEAFF.

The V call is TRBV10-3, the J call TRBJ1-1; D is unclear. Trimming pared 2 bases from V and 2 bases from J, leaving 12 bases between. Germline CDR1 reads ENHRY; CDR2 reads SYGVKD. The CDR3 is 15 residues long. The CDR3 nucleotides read TGTGCCATCAGTGAGAACCTGGGGTTAAACACTGAAGCTTTCTTT. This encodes CAISENLGLNTEAFF.

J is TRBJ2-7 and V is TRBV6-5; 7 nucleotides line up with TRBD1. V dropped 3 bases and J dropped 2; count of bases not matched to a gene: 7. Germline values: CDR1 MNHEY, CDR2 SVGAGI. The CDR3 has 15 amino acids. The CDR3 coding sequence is TGTGCCAGCAGTTATGGGCGACAGGGCCCCTACGAGCAGTACTTC. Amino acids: CASSYGRQGPYEQYF.